These T cell receptor beta chains were read from a single sample in a study of T cell responses to AZD1222 COVID-19 vaccine. TCRdb keeps only in-frame clones here, not all; method: immunoSEQ multiplex PCR. This table holds more than 140,000 clones, approximately 88% found once. The specimen was peripheral blood, collected on day 0 of MenACWY control vaccination. Receptor source: an adult in good health. CDR3s include the opening cysteine and the closing phenylalanine or tryptophan. The D gene is left open where the match is weak. Size is omitted from some rows. Given values are once, few, many or a class for expanded clones.

abundance: -; d_gene: -; j_gene: TRBJ1-3; v_gene: TRBV5-4; CDR3aa: CASSLGENRRKNTIYF; CDR3nt: TGTGCCAGCAGCTTGGGAGAAAATCGCCGAAAAAACACCATATATTTT
abundance: -; d_gene: -; j_gene: TRBJ2-1; v_gene: TRBV9; CDR3aa: CASSRTYTYNEQFF; CDR3nt: TGTGCCAGCAGCCGAACCTATACTTACAATGAGCAGTTCTTC
abundance: once; d_gene: TRBD2; j_gene: TRBJ2-5; v_gene: TRBV6-5; CDR3aa: CASSSSTSGGETQYF; CDR3nt: TGTGCCAGCAGTTCCTCGACTAGCGGGGGGGAGACCCAGTACTTC
abundance: -; d_gene: TRBD1; j_gene: TRBJ2-5; v_gene: TRBV4-3; CDR3aa: CASSRFTGTGKQETQYF; CDR3nt: TGCGCCAGCAGTCGATTTACCGGGACAGGGAAACAAGAGACCCAGTACTTC
abundance: few; d_gene: TRBD1; j_gene: TRBJ1-5; v_gene: TRBV9; CDR3aa: CASSVDQGGMPQHF; CDR3nt: TGTGCCAGCAGCGTAGATCAGGGGGGGATGCCCCAGCATTTT
abundance: -; d_gene: TRBD1; j_gene: TRBJ2-2; v_gene: TRBV29-1; CDR3aa: CSVRPSRQGALNGELFF; CDR3nt: TGCAGCGTCCGCCCTTCACGACAGGGGGCCTTGAACGGGGAGCTGTTTTTT
abundance: -; d_gene: -; j_gene: TRBJ1-1; v_gene: TRBV5-5; CDR3aa: CASSFTGTTEAFF; CDR3nt: TGTGCCAGCAGCTTCACAGGGACCACTGAAGCTTTCTTT
abundance: -; d_gene: TRBD1; j_gene: TRBJ1-1; v_gene: TRBV4-1; CDR3aa: CASSQVQGAQGTEAFF; CDR3nt: TGCGCCAGCAGCCAAGTCCAGGGGGCTCAGGGCACTGAAGCTTTCTTT
abundance: -; d_gene: TRBD1; j_gene: TRBJ1-3; v_gene: TRBV28; CDR3aa: CASSPTGAYSGNTIYF; CDR3nt: TGTGCCAGCAGCCCCACAGGGGCTTACTCTGGAAACACCATATATTTT
abundance: -; d_gene: TRBD1; j_gene: TRBJ2-3; v_gene: TRBV2; CDR3aa: CASSEDRAPDTQYF; CDR3nt: TGTGCCAGCAGTGAGGACAGGGCCCCAGATACGCAGTATTTT
abundance: -; d_gene: TRBD1; j_gene: TRBJ1-5; v_gene: TRBV6-2/TRBV6-3; CDR3aa: CASSRTGLSNQPQHF; CDR3nt: TGTGCCAGCAGTCGGACAGGTCTGAGCAATCAGCCCCAGCATTTT
abundance: once; d_gene: TRBD2; j_gene: TRBJ2-7; v_gene: TRBV3-1/TRBV3-2; CDR3aa: CASSTRLAGPYEQYF; CDR3nt: TGTGCCAGCAGCACCCGACTAGCGGGGCCCTACGAGCAGTACTTC
abundance: -; d_gene: -; j_gene: TRBJ1-1; v_gene: TRBV3-1/TRBV3-2; CDR3aa: CASRPGVGGPTEAFF; CDR3nt: TGTGCCAGCAGACCCGGAGTAGGGGGGCCCACTGAAGCTTTCTTT
abundance: -; d_gene: TRBD1; j_gene: TRBJ2-5; v_gene: TRBV5-6; CDR3aa: CASSFRLGTGAETQYF; CDR3nt: TGTGCCAGCAGCTTTAGGTTAGGGACAGGGGCAGAGACCCAGTACTTC
abundance: few; d_gene: TRBD1; j_gene: TRBJ1-2; v_gene: TRBV7-2; CDR3aa: CASSPQGASGYTF; CDR3nt: TGTGCCAGCAGCCCCCAGGGGGCGTCGGGCTACACCTTC
abundance: -; d_gene: TRBD1; j_gene: TRBJ1-1; v_gene: TRBV28; CDR3aa: CASSLRRQGRTEAFF; CDR3nt: TGTGCCAGCAGTTTAAGGAGACAGGGGAGGACTGAAGCTTTCTTT
abundance: -; d_gene: -; j_gene: TRBJ1-2; v_gene: TRBV21-1; CDR3aa: CAPPGGGASLLYGYTF; CDR3nt: TGTGCCCCCCCAGGGGGCGGGGCCAGCCTTCTTTATGGCTACACCTTC
abundance: once; d_gene: -; j_gene: TRBJ2-5; v_gene: TRBV28; CDR3aa: CASRLPGRETQYF; CDR3nt: TGTGCCAGCCGACTCCCGGGGAGGGAGACCCAGTACTTC
abundance: -; d_gene: -; j_gene: TRBJ2-1; v_gene: TRBV19; CDR3aa: CASTLAGRYEQFF; CDR3nt: TGTGCCAGTACCCTGGCAGGTAGGTATGAGCAGTTCTTC
abundance: -; d_gene: -; j_gene: TRBJ1-5; v_gene: TRBV18; CDR3aa: CASSPPGRQPQHF; CDR3nt: TGTGCCAGCTCACCACCCGGGAGGCAGCCCCAGCATTTT
abundance: -; d_gene: -; j_gene: TRBJ1-3; v_gene: TRBV4-1; CDR3aa: CASSRPERDGNTIYF; CDR3nt: TGCGCCAGCAGCCGCCCTGAGCGCGATGGAAACACCATATATTTT
abundance: -; d_gene: -; j_gene: TRBJ2-1; v_gene: TRBV3-1/TRBV3-2; CDR3aa: CASSPVSYNEQFF; CDR3nt: TGTGCCAGCAGCCCCGTCTCCTACAATGAGCAGTTCTTC
abundance: -; d_gene: -; j_gene: TRBJ1-4; v_gene: TRBV18; CDR3aa: CASSPGQDEKLFF; CDR3nt: TGTGCCAGCTCACCAGGGCAGGATGAAAAACTGTTTTTT
abundance: -; d_gene: -; j_gene: TRBJ1-2; v_gene: TRBV5-1; CDR3aa: CASSSGGSANYGYTF; CDR3nt: TGCGCCAGCAGCTCAGGCGGCTCCGCGAACTATGGCTACACCTTC
abundance: few; d_gene: TRBD2; j_gene: TRBJ2-5; v_gene: TRBV10-1; CDR3aa: CASNPGLAGGKKETQYF; CDR3nt: TGCGCCAGCAATCCGGGACTAGCGGGAGGGAAGAAAGAGACCCAGTACTTC
abundance: -; d_gene: -; j_gene: TRBJ2-7; v_gene: TRBV5-1; CDR3aa: CASSSGALEEQYF; CDR3nt: TGCGCCAGCAGCTCGGGCGCCCTGGAGGAGCAGTACTTC
abundance: -; d_gene: TRBD1; j_gene: TRBJ1-6; v_gene: TRBV7-2; CDR3aa: CASSLHSAGGSPLHF; CDR3nt: TGTGCCAGCAGCTTACATTCGGCAGGGGGTTCACCCCTCCACTTT
abundance: few; d_gene: TRBD1; j_gene: TRBJ1-1; v_gene: TRBV5-1; CDR3aa: CASSLAAGQMNTEAFF; CDR3nt: TGCGCCAGCAGCTTGGCCGCGGGACAGATGAACACTGAAGCTTTCTTT
abundance: -; d_gene: -; j_gene: TRBJ2-7; v_gene: TRBV27; CDR3aa: CASSLGSGVREQYF; CDR3nt: TGTGCCAGCAGTTTAGGGTCGGGTGTCCGAGAGCAGTACTTC
abundance: once; d_gene: -; j_gene: TRBJ2-3; v_gene: TRBV27; CDR3aa: CASSSLLDRFSTDTQYF; CDR3nt: TGTGCCAGCAGTTCCCTTCTCGACAGGTTTAGCACAGATACGCAGTATTTT
abundance: -; d_gene: -; j_gene: TRBJ1-3; v_gene: TRBV29-1; CDR3aa: CSVRGASGNTIYF; CDR3nt: TGCAGCGTTCGGGGGGCCTCTGGAAACACCATATATTTT
abundance: -; d_gene: -; j_gene: TRBJ2-1; v_gene: TRBV6-5; CDR3aa: CASSRGRGDEQFF; CDR3nt: TGTGCCAGCAGTCGGGGACGTGGGGATGAGCAGTTCTTC
abundance: once; d_gene: -; j_gene: TRBJ1-1; v_gene: TRBV12-5; CDR3aa: CASGPPQGEAFF; CDR3nt: TGTGCTAGTGGCCCCCCGCAAGGTGAAGCTTTCTTT
abundance: -; d_gene: TRBD1; j_gene: TRBJ1-4; v_gene: TRBV6-6; CDR3aa: CASSQQGGELFF; CDR3nt: TGTGCCAGCAGTCAACAGGGGGGCGAACTGTTTTTT
abundance: -; d_gene: -; j_gene: TRBJ1-1; v_gene: TRBV10-1; CDR3aa: CASRYRTLNTEAFF; CDR3nt: TGCGCCAGCCGATATAGGACACTGAACACTGAAGCTTTCTTT
abundance: -; d_gene: -; j_gene: TRBJ2-7; v_gene: TRBV3-1/TRBV3-2; CDR3aa: CASSPSYEQYF; CDR3nt: TGTGCCAGCAGCCCCTCCTACGAGCAGTACTTC
abundance: -; d_gene: TRBD1; j_gene: TRBJ1-2; v_gene: TRBV7-2; CDR3aa: CASSDGTDLYGYTF; CDR3nt: TGTGCCAGCAGCGATGGGACAGACCTCTATGGCTACACCTTC
abundance: -; d_gene: -; j_gene: TRBJ2-7; v_gene: TRBV11-3; CDR3aa: CASSFRAGEQYF; CDR3nt: TGTGCCAGCAGCTTCCGGGCGGGCGAGCAGTACTTC
abundance: -; d_gene: -; j_gene: TRBJ2-2; v_gene: TRBV7-9; CDR3aa: CASSPPFREAPTGELFF; CDR3nt: TGTGCCAGCAGCCCCCCTTTTAGGGAAGCACCAACCGGGGAGCTGTTTTTT
abundance: -; d_gene: -; j_gene: TRBJ2-1; v_gene: TRBV5-6; CDR3aa: CASSLVGGPSSYNEQFF; CDR3nt: TGTGCCAGCAGCTTGGTGGGAGGACCGAGCTCCTACAATGAGCAGTTCTTC